These 4 T cell receptor beta chains were sequenced from one sample in a study of Ad26.COV2.S vaccination and SARS-CoV-2 variants. Measured with immunoSEQ multiplex PCR; TCRdb has only the in-frame clones, and not every one. The sample lists about 400,000 clones, 83% occurring once. Specified treatment: about 20 received Ad26.COV2.S at low or high dose, single or two shots; 5 received placebo; per-sample allocation not given. Repertoires come from day 63 after the first vaccine or placebo injection. The starting material was peripheral blood, obtained in a trial of Ad26.COV2.S vaccine versus placebo. All receptors derive from a person aged 18 to 59 who received the Ad26.COV2.S COVID-19 vaccine or a placebo.

This rearrangement joins TRBV3-1 (or the pseudogene TRBV3-2) to TRBJ2-7; D may be TRBD2 (5 bases). Between the trimmed V and J ends, which lost 6 bases and 3 bases, there was a span of 6 bases. CDR3 size: 11 residues. Germline V gene data show CDR1 as LGHDT and CDR2 as YNNKEL (reference sequence). The CDR3 region is CASRGGYEQYF. In nucleotides, the CDR3 is TGTGCCAGCAGAGGAGGCTACGAGCAGTACTTC.

This clone turned up a few times. The V and J genes are TRBV9 and TRBJ1-2; D remains ambiguous. The germline CDR1 and CDR2 sequences are SGDLS and YYNGEE. V lost 3 bases and J lost 2, with 14 bases in between. There are 15 residues in the CDR3. The CDR3 region is CASSATGRRNYGYTF. CDR3 coding DNA: TGTGCCAGCAGCGCAACCGGGAGACGAAACTATGGCTACACCTTC.

With respect to this clone: Distinct nucleotide sequences in the sample also encode this CDR3. This chain links TRBV12-3 or TRBV12-4 with TRBJ1-5; no definite D call. The CDR3 spans 13 residues. V lost 5 bases to trimming and J lost 0 bases, with 5 bases between them. This CDR3 is CASSLLSNQPQHF. CDR3 bases: TGTGCCAGCAGTCTCCTTAGCAATCAGCCCCAGCATTTT.

A single count supports this clone. The chain combines TRBV7-6 with TRBJ1-1, with D unclear. V lost 6 bases to trimming and J lost 0 bases, with 8 bases between them. Per the germline V gene, CDR1 is SGHVS and CDR2 is FNYEAQ. This CDR3 is 13 amino acids long. DNA of the CDR3: TGTGCCAGCAGTCTTAGGATGAACACTGAAGCTTTCTTT. Encoded protein: CASSLRMNTEAFF. The full variable domain, completed using reference TRBV7-6 and TRBJ1-1, is GAGVSQSPRYKVTKRGQDVALRCDPISGHVSLYWYRQALGQGPEFLTYFNYEAQQDKSGLPNDRFSAERPEGSISTLTIQRTEQRDSAMYRCASSLRMNTEAFFGQGTRLTVV.